One and the same sample provided the 30 T cell receptor beta chains below, sequenced in a study of CD4+ T cells in melanoma. Measured with immunoSEQ multiplex PCR; TCRdb has only the in-frame clones, and not every one. This sample yields 9,000 to 13,000 clones, of which about 66% are seen a single time; over 9% belongs to the top ten. The sample consisted of cells from a culture (not recorded whether cultured in vitro). The receptors come from a human donor with melanoma.

This chain uses TRBV5-1 with TRBJ2-3; D might be TRBD1 (5 bases). The CDR3 extends over 14 amino acids. Trimming removed 3 bases at V and 7 bases at J, with 15 bases between. Germline CDR1 is SGHRS and CDR2 is YFSETQ. The CDR3 loop reads CASSSNAGLNTQYF. In nucleotides, the CDR3 is TGCGCCAGCAGCTCCAACGCAGGGTTGAATACGCAGTATTTT.

This clone was counted a few times. The chain combines TRBV5-1 with TRBJ1-6; weak D call: TRBD1 (5 bases). V was shortened by 5 bases and J by 10 bases, with 19 bases between the two germline ends. Germline assignment: CDR1 SGHRS and CDR2 YFSETQ. The CDR3 loop spans 15 amino acids. CDR3 in DNA: TGCGCCAGCAGTATACAGGACACTAGGAACTCACCCCTCCACTTT. Protein: CASSIQDTRNSPLHF.

The chain carries TRBV4-1 and TRBJ1-4; 7 positions agree with TRBD1. Germline CDR1 and CDR2: MGHRA and YSYEKL. V shed 1 base and J 5 bases; nucleotides not matched to a gene: 13. This CDR3 comprises 18 residues. This CDR3 reads CASSQAQAQGGGNEKLFF. The CDR3 DNA is TGCGCCAGCAGCCAAGCACAGGCTCAGGGGGGGGGAAATGAAAAACTGTTTTTT.

The chain has TRBV7-9 and TRBJ2-7, with 8 bases matching TRBD1. The CDR3 consists of 13 residues. The V and J ends lost 6 bases and 3 bases, in that order; junction bases with no gene match: 4. CDR1 is SEHNR, CDR2 FQNEAQ, per germline (reference sequence). Here the CDR3 DNA reads TGTGCCAGCAGTGGGACAGGCCTCTACGAGCAGTACTTC. Residues: CASSGTGLYEQYF.

The sample holds one count of this clone. The chain recombines TRBV5-3 with TRBJ2-5, with unresolved D. TRBV5-3 is noted as an ORF with a role that remains uncertain. The CDR3 covers 15 residues. Trimming left V 8 bases short and J 4 bases short, with 21 bases between. The CDR3 loop is CASSQEGQSVETQYF. CDR3 coding DNA: TGTGCCAGCAGCCAAGAAGGGCAGTCCGTAGAGACCCAGTACTTC.

V usage is TRBV5-1 and J usage is TRBJ1-6; 7 bases match TRBD1. Germline V lookup: CDR1 SGHRS, CDR2 YFSETQ. The V segment lost 5 bases and the J segment 6 bases; nucleotides outside the gene matches: 8. The CDR3 extends over 15 amino acids. This CDR3 is CASRTAGTVNSPLHF. The DNA for the CDR3 is TGCGCCAGCAGGACGGCCGGGACAGTTAATTCACCCCTCCACTTT.

J is TRBJ2-3 and V is TRBV5-1; D perhaps matches TRBD2 (5 bases). The V and J ends lost 0 bases and 2 bases respectively, with 13 bases between them. Germline CDR1 and CDR2: SGHRS and YFSETQ. The CDR3 sequence is 16 residues long. The CDR3 spells CASSLAGSGFTDTQYF. In DNA, the CDR3 is TGCGCCAGCAGCTTGGCGGGGAGCGGTTTCACAGATACGCAGTATTTT.

This clone was picked up a small number of times. The V gene is TRBV6-6, the J gene TRBJ2-7; D assignment may be TRBD1 or TRBD2 (5 bases each). Germline CDR1 MNHNY, CDR2 SVGAGI (reference sequence). This CDR3 is built from 12 residues. Trimming cost V 5 bases and J 4 bases, with 9 bases left between them. CDR3 DNA sequence: TGTGCCAGCAGTGTCTGGGGGTACGAGCAGTACTTC. Protein: CASSVWGYEQYF.

The genes are TRBV7-3 and TRBJ1-3; D not resolved. CDR3 length: 13 residues. The V end was cut by 5 bases, the J end by 11 bases, with 16 bases between. CDR1 is SGHTA, CDR2 FQGTGA, per germline. The CDR3 nucleotides read TGTGCCAGCAGCCCTACGGTGGGGAGCCCCATATATTTT. It specifies CASSPTVGSPIYF.

This clone was counted only a few times. The V call is TRBV4-1, the J call TRBJ1-5, with D hard to call. V was trimmed by 1 base and J by 9 bases, leaving 13 bases between them. The germline V gene has CDR1 MGHRA and CDR2 YSYEKL. This CDR3 contains 14 residues. The CDR3 spells CASSQGSRDRPQHF. CDR3 coding DNA: TGCGCCAGCAGCCAAGGATCGCGAGATCGGCCCCAGCATTTT.

This chain connects TRBV11-2 to TRBJ1-1, with a weak D call TRBD1 (5 bases). Germline CDR1 reads SGHAT; CDR2 reads FQNNGV. The V gene lost 0 bases and the J gene lost 1 base, with 12 bases spanning the gap. The CDR3 sequence is 16 residues long. Here the CDR3 reads CASSLEFGAKNTEAFF. As DNA, the CDR3 is TGTGCCAGCAGCTTAGAATTTGGGGCCAAGAACACTGAAGCTTTCTTT.

The rearrangement joins TRBV9 to TRBJ2-1, with 9 bases matching TRBD1. Looked up from germline, CDR1 is SGDLS and CDR2 is YYNGEE. V lost 2 bases, J lost 9 bases, and 12 bases stayed unmatched. CDR3 length equals 16 residues. The CDR3 nucleotides are TGTGCCAGCAGCGTCCGACCCGGGACAGGGTATGGTGAGCAGTTCTTC. Protein product: CASSVRPGTGYGEQFF.

The chain has TRBV9 and TRBJ1-3, with D unclear. With 3 bases removed from V and 1 base from J, the gap between germline ends came to 14 bases. Germline assignment: CDR1 SGDLS and CDR2 YYNGEE. The CDR3 contains 16 residues. CDR3 nucleotide sequence: TGTGCCAGCAGCGCCTTGGAGGTTTATTCTGGAAACACCATATATTTT. The encoded protein is CASSALEVYSGNTIYF.

This clone appeared a few times. The chain employs TRBV7-3 and TRBJ1-1; a weak D match, TRBD1 (5 bases). Trimming shortened V by 5 bases and J by 1 base, and 8 bases separated the two germline ends. The CDR3 has 13 residues. Germline loops: CDR1 SGHTA, CDR2 FQGTGA. CDR3 in DNA: TGTGCCAGCAGCCTTGGGGCGAACACTGAAGCTTTCTTT. Translation: CASSLGANTEAFF.

The J gene is TRBJ2-5, the V gene TRBV5-4, with 15 bases that match TRBD2. CDR1 and CDR2 from the germline V gene are SGHNT and YYREEE (reference sequence). CDR3 size: 16 residues. Trimming at V came to 3 bases and at J to 2 bases, leaving 2 bases not matched to a gene. The CDR3 loop is CASSSGLAGGQETQYF. DNA for the CDR3: TGTGCCAGCAGCTCGGGACTAGCGGGGGGTCAAGAGACCCAGTACTTC.

The chain joins TRBV6-6 to TRBJ2-2, with 7 bases that match TRBD2. The V segment lost 2 bases and the J segment 5 bases; nucleotides outside the gene matches: 8. The CDR3 contains 16 residues. CDR1 MNHNY and CDR2 SVGAGI come from the germline V gene (reference sequence). For the CDR3, the DNA is TGTGCCAGCAGTTACAGTTCCGGAGCGGGGACCGGGGAGCTGTTTTTT. Encoded protein: CASSYSSGAGTGELFF.

The rearrangement joins TRBV5-6 to TRBJ2-1, with D perhaps TRBD1 (6 bases). Germline assignment: CDR1 SGHDT and CDR2 YYEEEE. This CDR3 is 13 amino acids long. The ends were cut back, 1 base at V and 8 bases at J, with 10 bases in the middle. Here the CDR3 reads CASSLQGLDEQFF. The CDR3 DNA reads as TGTGCCAGCAGCTTGCAGGGGTTGGATGAGCAGTTCTTC.

There are a few counts of this clone. The genes are TRBV19 and TRBJ1-1; D is ambiguous. From germline, CDR1 is LNHDA and CDR2 SQIVND (reference sequence). Deletions cut 7 bases from V and 1 base from J, with 4 bases between. CDR3 size: 11 residues. In DNA form, the CDR3 reads TGTGCCAGTACCAGGAACACTGAAGCTTTCTTT. Translation: CASTRNTEAFF.

The table lists this clone with a few counts. The J gene is TRBJ2-1, the V gene TRBV18; 8 positions agree with TRBD2. V dropped 3 bases and J dropped 4; count of bases not matched to a gene: 8. The CDR3 length is 16 residues. CDR1 is KGHSH and CDR2 is LQKENI in the germline V gene. CDR3 DNA: TGTGCCAGCTCACCTCCTTCTGGCGGGAGGTACAATGAGCAGTTCTTC. Residues: CASSPPSGGRYNEQFF.

In its sample, this clone was seen once. The chain is built from TRBV11-2 and TRBJ2-3, with unresolved D. CDR3 length equals 14 residues. Germline assignment: CDR1 SGHAT and CDR2 FQNNGV. V dropped 5 bases and J dropped 3 bases, with 12 bases sitting between them. The CDR3, as DNA: TGTGCCAGCAGCCTCCTTCTTACAACAGATACGCAGTATTTT. Translated, it gives CASSLLLTTDTQYF.

This clone was seen a handful of times. The chain links TRBV30 to TRBJ1-2; D not certain. Germline V lookup: CDR1 GTSNPN, CDR2 SVGIG (reference sequence). CDR3 size: 11 residues. The germline V and J ends were trimmed by 8 bases and 9 bases, with 16 bases remaining between them. The CDR3 spells CAGGGGFRYTF. In nucleotides, the CDR3 is TGTGCCGGAGGCGGCGGATTTCGCTACACCTTC.

This chain connects TRBV5-4 to TRBJ1-4; D is possibly TRBD1 (5 bases). V was clipped by 0 bases and J by 8 bases, with 17 bases between them. The CDR3 contains 16 residues. Germline CDR1 SGHNT, CDR2 YYREEE (reference sequence). CDR3 nucleotide sequence: TGTGCCAGCAGCTTGGTAGGTCGGGACCGGGACGAAAAACTGTTTTTT. This translates into CASSLVGRDRDEKLFF.

This rearrangement joins TRBV30 to TRBJ2-7; either TRBD1 or TRBD2 may fit D (5 bases each). V lost 4 bases and J 2 bases, leaving 24 bases between the germline ends. Germline V gene data show CDR1 as GTSNPN and CDR2 as SVGIG (reference sequence). The CDR3 covers 17 residues. This CDR3 is CAWTRAEGLLEPYEQYF. CDR3 coding DNA: TGTGCCTGGACCCGGGCCGAGGGGCTATTAGAACCCTACGAGCAGTACTTC.

V and J are TRBV7-9 and TRBJ1-4; D possibly corresponds to TRBD1 (5 bases). This CDR3 region has 16 residues. Trimming pared 0 bases from V and 7 bases from J, leaving 15 bases between. Germline V gives CDR1 SEHNR, CDR2 FQNEAQ (reference sequence). The CDR3: CASSLAHGGMGEKLFF. For the CDR3, the DNA is TGTGCCAGCAGCTTAGCGCATGGGGGTATGGGTGAAAAACTGTTTTTT.

This chain joins TRBV5-1 and TRBJ2-3; 9 bases match TRBD2. Germline CDR1 and CDR2: SGHRS and YFSETQ. V lost 1 base, J lost 1 base, and 4 bases stayed unmatched. The CDR3 sequence is 16 residues long. Here the CDR3 reads CASSLRASGGTDTQYF. In DNA, the CDR3 is TGCGCCAGCAGCTTGAGGGCTAGCGGGGGCACAGATACGCAGTATTTT.

The genes are TRBV5-6 and TRBJ2-3, with 9 bases identical to TRBD2. J gave up 6 bases and V 2 bases, and 10 bases lay outside the gene matches. Germline values: CDR1 SGHDT, CDR2 YYEEEE. This CDR3 spans 16 amino acids. CDR3 sequence reads: CASSLPGLATIDTQYF. For the CDR3, the DNA is TGTGCCAGCAGCTTACCGGGACTAGCTACCATTGATACGCAGTATTTT.

The chain is built from TRBV2 and TRBJ1-2; D may be TRBD1 (5 bases). The CDR3 contains 15 residues. Trimming removed 2 bases from V and 5 bases from J, with 15 bases in between. The germline V gene encodes CDR1 SNHLY and CDR2 FYNNEI. The chain's CDR3 is CASSERGRVLYGYTF. DNA for the CDR3: TGTGCCAGCAGTGAAAGGGGCCGGGTCCTGTATGGCTACACCTTC.

The rearrangement joins TRBV18 to TRBJ2-2, with TRBD1 identical over 8 bases. Germline lookup yields CDR1 KGHSH and CDR2 LQKENI. This CDR3 has 17 amino acids. V lost 2 bases to trimming and J lost 2 bases; unmatched junction nucleotides: 7. CDR3 amino acids: CASSPLSGTGNTGELFF. DNA of the CDR3: TGTGCCAGCTCACCATTGTCCGGGACAGGCAACACCGGGGAGCTGTTTTTT.

The V gene is TRBV19, the J gene TRBJ1-6; perhaps TRBD1 as D (6 bases). The V and J ends lost 4 bases and 8 bases respectively, with 12 bases between them. CDR3 length: 14 amino acids. Germline V gene sequence: CDR1 LNHDA, CDR2 SQIVND (reference sequence). CDR3 protein: CASSRDIDYSPLHF. Here the CDR3 DNA reads TGTGCCAGTAGTAGGGACATAGATTATTCACCCCTCCACTTT. Based on the CDR3 plus reference TRBV19 and TRBJ1-6, the full variable domain is DGGITQSPKYLFRKEGQNVTLSCEQNLNHDAMYWYRQDPGQGLRLIYYSQIVNDFQKGDIAEGYSVSREKKESFPLTVTSAQKNPTAFYLCASSRDIDYSPLHFGNGTRLTVT.

The chain joins TRBV11-2 to TRBJ2-7, with unresolved D. The length of the CDR3 is 12 residues. The germline V gene encodes CDR1 SGHAT and CDR2 FQNNGV. V lost 1 base and J 3 bases, leaving 4 bases between the germline ends. The DNA for the CDR3 is TGTGCCAGCAGCTTAGCTCGCTACGAGCAGTACTTC. It is translated as CASSLARYEQYF.